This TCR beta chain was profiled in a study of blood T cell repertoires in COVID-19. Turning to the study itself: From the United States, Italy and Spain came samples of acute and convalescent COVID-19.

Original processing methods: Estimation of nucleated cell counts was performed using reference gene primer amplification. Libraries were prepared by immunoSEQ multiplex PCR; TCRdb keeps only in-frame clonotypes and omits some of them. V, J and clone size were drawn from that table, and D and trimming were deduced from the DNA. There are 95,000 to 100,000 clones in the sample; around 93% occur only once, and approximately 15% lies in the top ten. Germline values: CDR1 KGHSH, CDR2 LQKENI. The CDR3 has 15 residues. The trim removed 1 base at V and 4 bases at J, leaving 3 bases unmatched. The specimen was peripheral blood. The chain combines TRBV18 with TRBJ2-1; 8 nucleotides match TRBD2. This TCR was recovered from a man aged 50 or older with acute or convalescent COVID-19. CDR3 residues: CASSPRTSIYNEQFF. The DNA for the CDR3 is TGTGCCAGCTCACCACGGACTAGCATTTACAATGAGCAGTTCTTC.